The 5 T cell receptor beta chains below were found in one sample sequenced in a study of blood T cell repertoires in COVID-19. Only in-frame clones appear in the TCRdb table, and some are missing; sequencing was by immunoSEQ multiplex PCR. The sample contains 180,000 or so clones, approximately 84% of which appear only once. The specimen was peripheral blood. All receptors derive from a man in his forties who had recovered from COVID-19.

CDR3 coding DNA: TGTGCCAGCTCACCCACAGCAACTAATGAAAAACTGTTTTTT. This encodes CASSPTATNEKLFF. The chain couples TRBV18 to TRBJ1-4; no firm D call. The CDR3 length is 14 residues. Germline CDR1 is KGHSH and CDR2 is LQKENI. Trimming left V 3 bases short and J 0 bases short, with 5 bases between.

The V call is TRBV27, the J call TRBJ1-2, with D tentatively TRBD1 (5 bases). Per the germline V gene, CDR1 is MNHEY and CDR2 is SMNVEV (reference sequence). Trimming removed 8 bases at V and 6 bases at J, with 13 bases between. The CDR3 totals 12 residues. This chain's CDR3 is CASGAGNHGYTF. The CDR3, as DNA: TGTGCCAGCGGGGCAGGGAATCATGGCTACACCTTC.

The V call is TRBV11-2, the J call TRBJ2-3; no clear D gene. V gave up 8 bases and J gave up 4 bases, with 13 bases separating them. CDR3 length: 13 amino acids. Looked up from germline, CDR1 is SGHAT and CDR2 is FQNNGV. CDR3 residues: CASSHQAPDTQYF. CDR3 bases: TGTGCCAGCTCCCACCAGGCCCCAGATACGCAGTATTTT.

The CDR3 nucleotides are TGTGCCAGCAGTTACTCATCCAGGTCCTACAATGAGCAGTTCTTC. Translation: CASSYSSRSYNEQFF. The chain has TRBV6-5 and TRBJ2-1; D remains unclear. Trimming took 0 bases from V and 1 from J, leaving 7 bases between them. Germline-derived CDR1 and CDR2 are MNHEY and SVGAGI. CDR3 length equals 15 residues.

V gene TRBV6-5 combines with J gene TRBJ1-4, with TRBD1 as a possible D gene (6 bases). Germline CDR1 and CDR2: MNHEY and SVGAGI. The CDR3 has 15 residues. The V end lost 6 bases, the J end lost 4 bases, and 15 bases lay between the germline ends. In nucleotides, the CDR3 is TGTGCCAGCAGCTTACAGGGAGAGATTAATGAAAAACTGTTTTTT. It is translated as CASSLQGEINEKLFF.